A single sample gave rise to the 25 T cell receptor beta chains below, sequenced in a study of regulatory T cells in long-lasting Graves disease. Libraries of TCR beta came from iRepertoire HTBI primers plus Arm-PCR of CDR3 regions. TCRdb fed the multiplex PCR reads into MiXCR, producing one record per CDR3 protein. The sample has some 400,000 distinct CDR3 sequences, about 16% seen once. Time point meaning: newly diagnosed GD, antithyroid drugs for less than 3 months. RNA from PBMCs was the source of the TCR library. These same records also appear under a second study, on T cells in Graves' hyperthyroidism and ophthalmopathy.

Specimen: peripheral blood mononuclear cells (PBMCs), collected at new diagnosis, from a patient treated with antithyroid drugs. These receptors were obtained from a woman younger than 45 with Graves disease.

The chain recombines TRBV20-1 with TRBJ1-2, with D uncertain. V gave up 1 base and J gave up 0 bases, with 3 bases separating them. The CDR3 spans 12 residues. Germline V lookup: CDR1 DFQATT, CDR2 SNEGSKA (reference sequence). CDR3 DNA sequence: TGCAGTGCTAGAGGGACTAACTATGGCTACACCTTC. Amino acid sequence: CSARGTNYGYTF.

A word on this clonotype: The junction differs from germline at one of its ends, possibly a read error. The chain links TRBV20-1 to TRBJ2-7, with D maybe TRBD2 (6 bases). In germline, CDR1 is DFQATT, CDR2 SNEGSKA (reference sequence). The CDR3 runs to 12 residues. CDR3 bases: TGCAGTGCTGGAGGGAATTCCTACAAGCAGTACTTC. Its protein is CSAGGNSYKQYF.

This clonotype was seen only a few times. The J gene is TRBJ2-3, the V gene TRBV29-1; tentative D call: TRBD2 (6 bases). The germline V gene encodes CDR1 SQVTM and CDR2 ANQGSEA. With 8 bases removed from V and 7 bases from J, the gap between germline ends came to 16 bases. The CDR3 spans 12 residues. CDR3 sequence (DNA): TGCAGCTCTAAAAGCGGCGGGAATACGCAGTATTTT. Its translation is CSSKSGGNTQYF.

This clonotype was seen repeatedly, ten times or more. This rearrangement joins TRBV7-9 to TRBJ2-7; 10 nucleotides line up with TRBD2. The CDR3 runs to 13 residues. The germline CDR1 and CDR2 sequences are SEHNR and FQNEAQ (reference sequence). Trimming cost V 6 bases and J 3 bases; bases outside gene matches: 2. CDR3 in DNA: TGTGCCAGCAGGGGGACTAGCGTCTACGAGCAGTACTTC. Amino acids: CASRGTSVYEQYF.

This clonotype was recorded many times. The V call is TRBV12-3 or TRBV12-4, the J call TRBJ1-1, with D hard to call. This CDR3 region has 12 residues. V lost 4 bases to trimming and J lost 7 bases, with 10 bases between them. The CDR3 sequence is CASSWVHLEAFF. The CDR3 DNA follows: TGTGCCAGCAGTTGGGTCCATCTTGAAGCTTTCTTT.

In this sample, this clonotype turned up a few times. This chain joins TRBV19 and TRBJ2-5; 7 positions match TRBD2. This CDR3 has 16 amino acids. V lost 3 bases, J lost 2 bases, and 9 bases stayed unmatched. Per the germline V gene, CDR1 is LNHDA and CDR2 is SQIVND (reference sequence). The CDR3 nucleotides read TGTGCCAGTAGTATCTTAGCGGGCCTGGGACAAGAGACCCAGTACTTC. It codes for CASSILAGLGQETQYF.

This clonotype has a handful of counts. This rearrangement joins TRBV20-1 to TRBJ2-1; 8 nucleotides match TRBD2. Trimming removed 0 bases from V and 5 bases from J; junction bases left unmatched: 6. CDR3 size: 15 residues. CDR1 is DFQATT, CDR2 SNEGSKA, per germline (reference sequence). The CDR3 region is CSARDGAGENNEQFF. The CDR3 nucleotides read TGCAGTGCTAGAGATGGAGCGGGAGAGAACAATGAGCAGTTCTTC.

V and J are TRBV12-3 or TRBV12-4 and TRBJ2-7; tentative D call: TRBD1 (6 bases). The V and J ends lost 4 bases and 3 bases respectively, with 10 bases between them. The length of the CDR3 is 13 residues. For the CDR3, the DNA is TGTGCCAGCAGTTGGGACACGGACTACGAGCAGTACTTC. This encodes CASSWDTDYEQYF.

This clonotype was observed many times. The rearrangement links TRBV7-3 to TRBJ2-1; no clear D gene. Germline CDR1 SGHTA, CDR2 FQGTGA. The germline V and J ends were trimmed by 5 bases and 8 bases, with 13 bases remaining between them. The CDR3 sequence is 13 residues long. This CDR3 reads CASSPRSGHEQFF. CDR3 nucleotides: TGTGCCAGCAGCCCACGTAGTGGTCATGAGCAGTTCTTC.

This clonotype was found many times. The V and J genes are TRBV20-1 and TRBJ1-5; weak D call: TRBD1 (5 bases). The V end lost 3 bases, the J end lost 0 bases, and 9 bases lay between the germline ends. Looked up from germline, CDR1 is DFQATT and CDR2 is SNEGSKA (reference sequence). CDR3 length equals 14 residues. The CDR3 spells CSARTGVSNQPQHF. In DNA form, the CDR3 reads TGCAGTGCTAGGACGGGGGTTAGCAATCAGCCCCAGCATTTT.

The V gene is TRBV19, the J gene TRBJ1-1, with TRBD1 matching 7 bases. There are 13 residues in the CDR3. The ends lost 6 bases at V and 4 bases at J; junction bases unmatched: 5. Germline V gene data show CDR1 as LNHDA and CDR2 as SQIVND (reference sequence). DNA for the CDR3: TGTGCCAGTAGATCGACAGGGCGCACTGAAGCTTTCTTT. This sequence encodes CASRSTGRTEAFF.

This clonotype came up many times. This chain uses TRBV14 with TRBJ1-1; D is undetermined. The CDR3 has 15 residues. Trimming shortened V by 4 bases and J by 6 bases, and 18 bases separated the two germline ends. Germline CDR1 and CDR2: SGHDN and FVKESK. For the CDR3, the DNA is TGTGCCAGCAGCCTCGAGTACCTAGGGATGTCTGAAGCTTTCTTT. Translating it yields CASSLEYLGMSEAFF.

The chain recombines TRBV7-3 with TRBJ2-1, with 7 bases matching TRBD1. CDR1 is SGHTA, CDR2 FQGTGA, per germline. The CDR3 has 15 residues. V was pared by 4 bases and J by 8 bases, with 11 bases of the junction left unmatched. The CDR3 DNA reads TGTGCCAGCAGCTCAATCGGGGCCCAGGGGGATGAGCAGTTCTTC. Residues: CASSSIGAQGDEQFF.

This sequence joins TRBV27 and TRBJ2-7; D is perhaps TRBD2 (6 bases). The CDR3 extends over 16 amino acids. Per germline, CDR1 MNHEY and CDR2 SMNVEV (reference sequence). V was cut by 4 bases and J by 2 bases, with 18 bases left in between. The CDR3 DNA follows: TGTGCCAGCAGTTCAGTCGGGCGGGATCGGGCCTACGAGCAGTACTTC. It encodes CASSSVGRDRAYEQYF.

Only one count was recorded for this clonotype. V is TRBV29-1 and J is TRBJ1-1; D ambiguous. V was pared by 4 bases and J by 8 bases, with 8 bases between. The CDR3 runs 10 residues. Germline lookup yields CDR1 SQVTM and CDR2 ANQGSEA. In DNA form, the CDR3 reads TGCAGCGTTGCCGACATCGAAGCTTTCTTT. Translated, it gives CSVADIEAFF.

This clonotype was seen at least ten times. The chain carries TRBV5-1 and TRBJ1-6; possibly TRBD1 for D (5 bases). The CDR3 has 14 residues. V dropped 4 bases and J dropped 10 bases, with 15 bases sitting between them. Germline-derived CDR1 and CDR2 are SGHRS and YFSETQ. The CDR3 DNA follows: TGCGCCAGCAGCCTGCCCGATAGGGGATCACCCCTCCACTTT. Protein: CASSLPDRGSPLHF. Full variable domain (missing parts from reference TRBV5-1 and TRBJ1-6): KAGVTQTPRYLIKTRGQQVTLSCSPISGHRSVSWYQQTPGQGLQFLFEYFSETQRNKGNFPGRFSGRQFSNSRSEMNVSTLELGDSALYLCASSLPDRGSPLHFGNGTRLTVT.

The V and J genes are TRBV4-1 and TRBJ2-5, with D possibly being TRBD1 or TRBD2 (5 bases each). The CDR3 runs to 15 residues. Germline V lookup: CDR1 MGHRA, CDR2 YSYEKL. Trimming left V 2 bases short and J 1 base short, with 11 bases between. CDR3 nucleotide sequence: TGCGCCAGCAGCCAATCCCAGAGGGGCCAAGAGACCCAGTACTTC. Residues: CASSQSQRGQETQYF.

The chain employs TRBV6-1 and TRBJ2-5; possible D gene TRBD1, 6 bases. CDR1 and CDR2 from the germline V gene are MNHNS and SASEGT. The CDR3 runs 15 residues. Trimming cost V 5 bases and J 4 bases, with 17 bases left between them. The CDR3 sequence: CASSQVTGTGETQYF. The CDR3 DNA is TGTGCCAGCAGTCAGGTCACAGGGACCGGAGAGACCCAGTACTTC.

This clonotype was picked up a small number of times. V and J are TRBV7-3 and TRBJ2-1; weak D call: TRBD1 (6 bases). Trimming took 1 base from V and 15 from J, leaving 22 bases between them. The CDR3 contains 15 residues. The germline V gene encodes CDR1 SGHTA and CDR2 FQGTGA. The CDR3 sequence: CASSLNVELAGEWFF. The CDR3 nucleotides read TGTGCCAGCAGCTTAAATGTTGAGCTAGCAGGGGAGTGGTTCTTC.

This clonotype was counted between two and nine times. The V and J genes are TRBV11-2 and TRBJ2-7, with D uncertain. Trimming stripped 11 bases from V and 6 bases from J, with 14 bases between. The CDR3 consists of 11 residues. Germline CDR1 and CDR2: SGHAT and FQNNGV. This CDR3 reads CAGPFWGEQYF. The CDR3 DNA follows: TGTGCCGGACCTTTCTGGGGCGAGCAGTACTTC.

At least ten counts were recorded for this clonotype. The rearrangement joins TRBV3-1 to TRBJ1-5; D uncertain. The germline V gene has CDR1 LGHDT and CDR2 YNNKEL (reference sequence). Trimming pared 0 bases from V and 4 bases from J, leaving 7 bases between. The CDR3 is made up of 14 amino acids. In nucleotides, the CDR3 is TGTGCCAGCAGCCAAGATAGGGTTAATCAGCCCCAGCATTTT. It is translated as CASSQDRVNQPQHF.

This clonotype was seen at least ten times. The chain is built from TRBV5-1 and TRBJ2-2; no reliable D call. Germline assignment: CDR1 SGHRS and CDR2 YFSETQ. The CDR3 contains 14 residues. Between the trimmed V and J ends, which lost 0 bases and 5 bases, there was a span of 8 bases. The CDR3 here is CASSLVPDTGELFF. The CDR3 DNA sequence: TGCGCCAGCAGCTTGGTGCCAGATACCGGGGAGCTGTTTTTT.

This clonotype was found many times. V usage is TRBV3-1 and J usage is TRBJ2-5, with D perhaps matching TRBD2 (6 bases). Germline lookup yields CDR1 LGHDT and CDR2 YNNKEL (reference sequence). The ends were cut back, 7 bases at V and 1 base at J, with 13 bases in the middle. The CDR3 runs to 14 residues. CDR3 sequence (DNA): TGTGCCAGCACCTCCTCGGGGGTCCAAGAGACCCAGTACTTC. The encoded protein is CASTSSGVQETQYF.

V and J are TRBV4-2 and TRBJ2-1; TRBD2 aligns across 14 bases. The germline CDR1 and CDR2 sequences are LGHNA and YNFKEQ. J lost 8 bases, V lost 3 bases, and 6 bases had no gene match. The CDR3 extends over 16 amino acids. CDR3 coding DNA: TGTGCCAGCAGCCAGGGGACTAGCGGGAGAAAAGATGAGCAGTTCTTC. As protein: CASSQGTSGRKDEQFF.

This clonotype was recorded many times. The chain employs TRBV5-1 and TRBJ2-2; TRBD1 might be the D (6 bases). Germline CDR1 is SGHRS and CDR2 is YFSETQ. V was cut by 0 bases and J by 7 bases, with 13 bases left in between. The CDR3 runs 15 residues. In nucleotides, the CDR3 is TGCGCCAGCAGCTTGGATAACAGGGAAGGCGGGGAGCTGTTTTTT. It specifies CASSLDNREGGELFF.